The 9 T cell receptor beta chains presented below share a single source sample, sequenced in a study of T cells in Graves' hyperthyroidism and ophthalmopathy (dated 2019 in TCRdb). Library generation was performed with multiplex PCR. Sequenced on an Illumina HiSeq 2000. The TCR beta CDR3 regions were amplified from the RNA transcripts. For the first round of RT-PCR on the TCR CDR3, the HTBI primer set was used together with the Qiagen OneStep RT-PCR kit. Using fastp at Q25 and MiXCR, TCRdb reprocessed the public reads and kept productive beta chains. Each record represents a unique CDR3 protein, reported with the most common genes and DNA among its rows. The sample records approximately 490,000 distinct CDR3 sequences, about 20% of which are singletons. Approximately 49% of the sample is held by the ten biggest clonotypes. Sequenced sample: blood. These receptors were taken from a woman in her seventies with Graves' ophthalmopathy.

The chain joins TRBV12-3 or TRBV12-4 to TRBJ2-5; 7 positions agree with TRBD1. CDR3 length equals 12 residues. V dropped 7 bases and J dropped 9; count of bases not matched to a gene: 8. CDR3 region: CASKGALRAQYF. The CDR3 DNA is TGTGCCAGCAAGGGGGCCCTCAGGGCCCAGTACTTC.

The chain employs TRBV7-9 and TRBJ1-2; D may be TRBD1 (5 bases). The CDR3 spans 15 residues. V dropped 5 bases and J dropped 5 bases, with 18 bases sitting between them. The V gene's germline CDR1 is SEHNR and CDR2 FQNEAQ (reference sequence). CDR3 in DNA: TGTGCCAGCAGCCAATGGAGAGGGCAGGGTTATGGCTACACCTTC. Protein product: CASSQWRGQGYGYTF.

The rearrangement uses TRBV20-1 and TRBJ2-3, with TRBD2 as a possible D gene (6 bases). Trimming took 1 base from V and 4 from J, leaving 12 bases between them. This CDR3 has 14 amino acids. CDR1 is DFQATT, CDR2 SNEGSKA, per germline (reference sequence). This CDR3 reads CSARGLGKADTQYF. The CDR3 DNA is TGCAGTGCTAGAGGACTAGGCAAGGCAGATACGCAGTATTTT.

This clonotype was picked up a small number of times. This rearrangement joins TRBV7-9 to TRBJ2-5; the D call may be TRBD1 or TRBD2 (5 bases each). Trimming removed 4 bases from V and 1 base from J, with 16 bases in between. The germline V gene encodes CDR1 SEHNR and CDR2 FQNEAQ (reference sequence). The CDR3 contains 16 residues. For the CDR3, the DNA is TGTGCCAGCAGCTCCCCCGGGTGGGGGAGCCAAGAGACCCAGTACTTC. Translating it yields CASSSPGWGSQETQYF.

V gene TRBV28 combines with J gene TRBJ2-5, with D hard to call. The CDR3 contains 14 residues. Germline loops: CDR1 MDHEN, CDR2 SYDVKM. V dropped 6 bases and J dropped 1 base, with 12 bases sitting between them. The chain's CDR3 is CASRFFRVQETQYF. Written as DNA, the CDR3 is TGTGCCAGCAGGTTTTTTCGAGTCCAAGAGACCCAGTACTTC.

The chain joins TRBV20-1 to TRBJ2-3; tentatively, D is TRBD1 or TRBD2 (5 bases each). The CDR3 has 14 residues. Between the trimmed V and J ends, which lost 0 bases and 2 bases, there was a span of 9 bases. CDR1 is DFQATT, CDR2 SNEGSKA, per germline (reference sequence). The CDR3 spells CSARDGGFTDTQYF. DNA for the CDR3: TGCAGTGCTAGAGATGGGGGTTTCACAGATACGCAGTATTTT.

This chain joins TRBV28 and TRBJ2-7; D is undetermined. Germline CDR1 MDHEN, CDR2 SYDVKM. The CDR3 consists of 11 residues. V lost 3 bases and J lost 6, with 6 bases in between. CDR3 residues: CASSLSTEQYF. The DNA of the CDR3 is TGTGCCAGCAGTTTGTCTACCGAGCAGTACTTC.

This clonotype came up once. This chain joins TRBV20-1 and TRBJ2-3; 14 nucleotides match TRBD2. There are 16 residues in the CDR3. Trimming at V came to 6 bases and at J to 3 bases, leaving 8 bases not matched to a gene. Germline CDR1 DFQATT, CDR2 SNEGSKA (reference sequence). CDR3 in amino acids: CSADAGTSGRTDTQYF. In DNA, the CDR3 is TGCAGTGCGGACGCCGGGACTAGCGGGAGAACAGATACGCAGTATTTT.

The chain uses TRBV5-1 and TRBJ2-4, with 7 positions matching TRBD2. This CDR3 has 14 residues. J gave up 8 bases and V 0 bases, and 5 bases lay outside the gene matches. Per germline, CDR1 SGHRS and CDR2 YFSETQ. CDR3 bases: TGCGCCAGCAGCTTGGCCGGGGGGTCGGACATTCAGTACTTC. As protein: CASSLAGGSDIQYF.